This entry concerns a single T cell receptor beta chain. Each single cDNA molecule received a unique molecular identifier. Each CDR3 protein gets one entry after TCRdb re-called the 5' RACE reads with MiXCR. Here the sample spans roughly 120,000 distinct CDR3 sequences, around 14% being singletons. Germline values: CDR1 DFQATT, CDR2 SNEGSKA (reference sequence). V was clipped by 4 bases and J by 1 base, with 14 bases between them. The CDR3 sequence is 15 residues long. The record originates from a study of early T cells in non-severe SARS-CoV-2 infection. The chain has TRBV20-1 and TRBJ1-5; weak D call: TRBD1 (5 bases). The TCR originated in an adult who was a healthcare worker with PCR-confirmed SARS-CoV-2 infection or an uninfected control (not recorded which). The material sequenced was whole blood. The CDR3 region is CSAKIIGGSNQPQHF. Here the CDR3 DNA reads TGCAGTGCTAAGATAATCGGGGGGAGCAATCAGCCCCAGCATTTT.